This T cell receptor beta chain was identified during a study of cytomegalovirus exposure and HLA in healthy donors. Researchers ran the PCR with 60 Vbeta and 13 Jbeta primers. Sequencing was performed with immunoSEQ multiplex PCR; in TCRdb, only in-frame clones are kept and a portion is missing. The sample includes around 130,000 clones, approximately 75% of them seen just once. The CDR3 length is 14 residues. The V gene end was trimmed by 7 bases and the J gene end by 3 bases; junction bases not matched to a gene: 8. Germline V CDR1 and CDR2: LNHDA, SQIVND (reference sequence). The source material was PBMCs. This clonotype originated in a middle-aged man in good health and CMV-seronegative. This sequence joins TRBV19 and TRBJ1-2; 7 positions agree with TRBD1. The CDR3 sequence: CASTRTGGDYGYTF. The CDR3 nucleotides are TGTGCCAGTACTAGGACAGGTGGGGACTATGGCTACACCTTC.